The 15 T cell receptor beta chains in this list originate from one sample, sequenced in a study of cytomegalovirus exposure and HLA in healthy donors. Some clones are missing from TCRdb's copy, which holds only in-frame ones; the method was immunoSEQ multiplex PCR. The table has 90,000 to 150,000 clones, about 84% seen once. The sequencing sample was made of PBMCs. The receptor source for this set is a man between 18 and 35 years old in good health and CMV-seronegative.

The chain has TRBV15 and TRBJ2-7, with D possibly TRBD1 on 6 matching bases. CDR1 is LNHNV and CDR2 is YYDKDF in the germline V gene (reference sequence). V lost 1 base to trimming and J lost 2 bases, with 12 bases between them. CDR3 length: 15 amino acids. The CDR3 nucleotides read TGTGCCACCAGCAGAGTCGGCAGGGGTACCTACGAGCAGTACTTC. Translation: CATSRVGRGTYEQYF.

The rearrangement uses TRBV19 and TRBJ2-1; D remains ambiguous. The germline CDR1 and CDR2 sequences are LNHDA and SQIVND (reference sequence). The CDR3 is made up of 15 amino acids. V was clipped by 1 base and J by 0 bases, with 7 bases between them. The CDR3 DNA is TGTGCCAGTAGTATAGGACGGAGCTCCTACAATGAGCAGTTCTTC. Protein sequence: CASSIGRSSYNEQFF.

CDR3 loop: CASSRDRVAGELFF. In DNA, the CDR3 is TGTGCCAGCAGCCGGGACAGGGTCGCCGGGGAGCTGTTTTTT. This chain uses TRBV5-6 with TRBJ2-2; 9 nucleotides agree with TRBD1. This CDR3 contains 14 residues. Trimming took 4 bases from V and 6 from J; bases not matched to a gene: 4. Per the germline V gene, CDR1 is SGHDT and CDR2 is YYEEEE.

This clone was seen more than once but under ten times. The V and J genes are TRBV27 and TRBJ2-7; D not resolved. Germline CDR1 is MNHEY and CDR2 is SMNVEV (reference sequence). Deletions cut 4 bases from V and 5 bases from J, with 9 bases between. The length of the CDR3 is 12 residues. CDR3 nucleotides: TGTGCCAGCAGTTCAGTGTCCAACGAGCAGTACTTC. Protein product: CASSSVSNEQYF.

V gene TRBV5-1 combines with J gene TRBJ1-1, with D perhaps matching TRBD1 (6 bases). The germline gives CDR1 SGHRS, CDR2 YFSETQ. V was cut by 6 bases and J by 1 base, with 13 bases left in between. The CDR3 is 14 amino acids. The DNA of the CDR3 is TGCGCCAGCAATTCAGGGGAAAGGAACACTGAAGCTTTCTTT. Residues: CASNSGERNTEAFF. The whole variable domain, filled in from reference TRBV5-1 and TRBJ1-1, reads KAGVTQTPRYLIKTRGQQVTLSCSPISGHRSVSWYQQTPGQGLQFLFEYFSETQRNKGNFPGRFSGRQFSNSRSEMNVSTLELGDSALYLCASNSGERNTEAFFGQGTRLTVV.

This clone was observed a single time. The chain combines TRBV2 with TRBJ1-2; 10 nucleotides match TRBD1. The J segment lost 5 bases and the V segment lost 4 bases, leaving 1 base of the junction unmatched. The CDR3 spans 13 residues. Germline values: CDR1 SNHLY, CDR2 FYNNEI. CDR3 region: CASSVGQGYGYTF. The CDR3 bases are TGTGCCAGCAGTGTGGGACAGGGGTATGGCTACACCTTC.

The chain combines TRBV29-1 with TRBJ1-1; maybe TRBD1 (5 bases). Germline V gene sequence: CDR1 SQVTM, CDR2 ANQGSEA. This CDR3 is built from 13 residues. The V end lost 4 bases, the J end lost 1 base, and 10 bases lay between the germline ends. The CDR3 sequence is CSVGGGRNTEAFF. In DNA form, the CDR3 reads TGCAGCGTTGGGGGGGGACGGAACACTGAAGCTTTCTTT.

The CDR3 here is CASSGGARNSPLHF. In DNA, the CDR3 is TGTGCCAGCAGTGGGGGGGCGCGGAATTCACCCCTCCACTTT. The rearrangement joins TRBV6-5 to TRBJ1-6; maybe TRBD1 (6 bases). The V gene's germline CDR1 is MNHEY and CDR2 SVGAGI. CDR3 length equals 14 residues. The germline V and J ends were trimmed by 5 bases and 7 bases, with 12 bases remaining between them.

The CDR3 is CASSEIGTGELFF. The CDR3, as DNA: TGTGCCAGCAGTGAAATCGGGACCGGGGAGCTGTTTTTT. V gene TRBV6-1 combines with J gene TRBJ2-2; no firm D call. Germline V gene lookup returns CDR1 MNHNS and CDR2 SASEGT. V was trimmed by 2 bases and J by 5 bases, leaving 6 bases between them. CDR3 size: 13 residues.

The chain has TRBV30 and TRBJ1-2; a weak D match, TRBD1 (6 bases). This CDR3 region has 17 residues. Between the trimmed V and J ends, which lost 0 bases and 4 bases, there was a span of 21 bases. The germline CDR1 and CDR2 sequences are GTSNPN and SVGIG (reference sequence). CDR3 region: CAWSVRSGGRVSYGYTF. The CDR3 DNA follows: TGTGCCTGGAGTGTACGGTCCGGGGGGCGCGTAAGCTATGGCTACACCTTC. Full variable domain (remainder filled in from reference TRBV30 and TRBJ1-2): SQTIHQWPATLVQPVGSPLSLECTVEGTSNPNLYWYRQAAGRGLQLLFYSVGIGQISSEVPQNLSASRPQDRQFILSSKKLLLSDSGFYLCAWSVRSGGRVSYGYTFGSGTRLTVV.

This clone came up once. This chain uses TRBV29-1 with TRBJ2-3; 9 bases line up with TRBD2. The germline gives CDR1 SQVTM, CDR2 ANQGSEA. The CDR3 has 18 residues. V lost 0 bases to trimming and J lost 0 bases; unmatched junction nucleotides: 10. The CDR3 DNA sequence: TGCAGCGTTGAAGATCCCGTCCCTAGCGGGACCAGCACAGATACGCAGTATTTT. This encodes CSVEDPVPSGTSTDTQYF.

V and J are TRBV6-5 and TRBJ1-3; D is ambiguous. V lost 5 bases, J lost 0 bases, and 11 bases lay in between. This CDR3 is built from 15 residues. CDR1 is MNHEY and CDR2 is SVGAGI in the germline V gene. DNA for the CDR3: TGTGCCAGCAGTACCCGACGGGGCTCTGGAAACACCATATATTTT. Its protein is CASSTRRGSGNTIYF.

In the case of this clone: The same CDR3 arises from other DNA sequences in this sample as well. The rearrangement uses TRBV5-4 and TRBJ2-3; the match to TRBD2 covers 7 bases. The CDR3 is 13 amino acids. V shed 4 bases, J shed 3 bases, and the junction held 2 bases outside the gene matches. The V gene's germline CDR1 is SGHNT and CDR2 YYREEE (reference sequence). CDR3 loop: CASSLGGTDTQYF. CDR3 DNA sequence: TGTGCCAGCAGCCTCGGGGGGACAGATACGCAGTATTTT.

The V gene is TRBV19, the J gene TRBJ2-3, with D maybe TRBD1 (5 bases). Germline V gives CDR1 LNHDA, CDR2 SQIVND (reference sequence). V was cut by 2 bases and J by 2 bases, with 11 bases left in between. The CDR3 runs to 15 residues. The CDR3 coding sequence is TGTGCCAGTAGTATATCGCCAGGGTACACAGATACGCAGTATTTT. Amino acids: CASSISPGYTDTQYF.

This clone was seen once. This chain links TRBV6-1 with TRBJ2-7, with 8 bases matching TRBD1. V shed 0 bases and J 6 bases; nucleotides not matched to a gene: 4. The length of the CDR3 is 14 residues. CDR1 and CDR2 (germline): MNHNS, SASEGT. CDR3 nucleotide sequence: TGTGCCAGCAGTGAAGCAGGACAGGGTTTCGAGCAGTACTTC. As protein: CASSEAGQGFEQYF.